This passage covers 22 T cell receptor beta chains from one sample sequenced in a study of T-cell memory formation after mild COVID-19 (dated by TCRdb to about 2021). Libraries were built with 5' RACE. For sequencing, an Illumina NovaSeq 6000 was employed. Starting from the raw public reads, TCRdb applied fastp trimming at Q25, assembled clones with MiXCR and retained in-frame beta chains. Rows merge per CDR3 protein into single entries with the most common DNA and genes. For this sample the table gives 170,000 or so distinct CDR3 sequences, of which about a fifth were detected only once. The ten most abundant clones make up approximately 22% of the sample. Material: PBMCs or a T cell subset sorted from them (not recorded which). The receptors derive from an adult woman who had mild COVID-19 (a few samples of this study predate the infection). The sample titles of this study are shuffled in the database, so cell type and time point are left out; the donor was told from shared clones.

CDR3 region: CASSYFGSGMQDEQFF. CDR3 coding DNA: TGTGCCAGCAGTTACTTTGGTAGCGGGATGCAGGATGAGCAGTTCTTC. The chain uses TRBV6-2 or TRBV6-3 and TRBJ2-1; TRBD2 matches 8 bases. Looked up from germline, CDR1 is MNHEY and CDR2 is SVGEGT. The CDR3 runs 16 residues. The V gene end was trimmed by 1 base and the J gene end by 8 bases; junction bases not matched to a gene: 10.

This chain connects TRBV7-9 to TRBJ2-5; 7 bases are shared with TRBD1. Trimming removed 0 bases from V and 3 bases from J; junction bases left unmatched: 4. CDR3 length: 15 residues. The germline V gene encodes CDR1 SEHNR and CDR2 FQNEAQ (reference sequence). This CDR3 is CASSLADRAEETQYF. In nucleotides, the CDR3 is TGTGCCAGCAGCTTAGCCGACAGGGCTGAAGAGACCCAGTACTTC.

This clonotype was seen a handful of times. The chain combines TRBV30 with TRBJ2-7; D possibly corresponds to TRBD1 (6 bases). The CDR3 spans 15 residues. V was cut by 0 bases and J by 3 bases, with 15 bases left in between. Germline-derived CDR1 and CDR2 are GTSNPN and SVGIG (reference sequence). For the CDR3, the DNA is TGTGCCTGGAGTGTGGTTCAGGGGACGATCTACGAGCAGTACTTC. Protein product: CAWSVVQGTIYEQYF.

This clonotype showed up just once. Relative to the germline gene, one junction end is altered; a read error may explain this. CDR3 sequence: CASSSVGQGGEKLIF. CDR3 nucleotide sequence: TGTGCCAGCAGCTCAGTAGGTCAGGGCGGTGAAAAACTGATTTTT. The chain recombines TRBV7-2 with TRBJ1-4, with a tentative D call TRBD1 (5 bases). CDR3 length equals 15 residues. The germline V gene encodes CDR1 SGHTA and CDR2 FQGNSA.

A few counts support this clonotype. This chain connects TRBV5-4 to TRBJ2-1; D is uncertain. V lost 2 bases to trimming and J lost 9 bases, with 9 bases between them. This CDR3 has 12 amino acids. Germline V gene data show CDR1 as SGHNT and CDR2 as YYREEE (reference sequence). CDR3 DNA: TGTGCCAGCAGCTTTGGAGCGACTGAGCAGTTCTTC. Its protein is CASSFGATEQFF. The full variable domain, rest sourced from reference TRBV5-4 and TRBJ2-1, is ETGVTQSPTHLIKTRGQQVTLRCSSQSGHNTVSWYQQALGQGPQFIFQYYREEENGRGNFPPRFSGLQFPNYSSELNVNALELDDSALYLCASSFGATEQFFGPGTRLTVL.

This clonotype was seen a handful of times. This chain connects TRBV9 to TRBJ2-7; 8 nucleotides align to TRBD1. The trim removed 4 bases at V and 0 bases at J, leaving 9 bases unmatched. The CDR3 length is 16 residues. Germline CDR1 reads SGDLS; CDR2 reads YYNGEE. CDR3 residues: CASSFEGTGYSYEQYF. Here the CDR3 DNA reads TGTGCCAGCAGCTTCGAAGGGACAGGTTACTCCTACGAGCAGTACTTC.

This clonotype appeared a few times. V usage is TRBV15 and J usage is TRBJ2-1; TRBD2 might be the D (5 bases). The CDR3 has 16 amino acids. Trimming shortened V by 3 bases and J by 2 bases, and 14 bases separated the two germline ends. CDR1 and CDR2 from the germline V gene are LNHNV and YYDKDF (reference sequence). The DNA of the CDR3 is TGTGCCACCAGCAGTCCCGTCCGGCGGGCCTACAATGAGCAGTTCTTC. This sequence encodes CATSSPVRRAYNEQFF. Combining the CDR3 with reference TRBV15 and TRBJ2-1 gives the whole variable domain DAMVIQNPRYQVTQFGKPVTLSCSQTLNHNVMYWYQQKSSQAPKLLFHYYDKDFNNEADTPDNFQSRRPNTSFCFLDIRSPGLGDTAMYLCATSSPVRRAYNEQFFGPGTRLTVL.

The rearrangement links TRBV12-3 or TRBV12-4 to TRBJ2-1; a weak D match, TRBD2 (5 bases). The CDR3 has 14 residues. V was shortened by 0 bases and J by 10 bases, with 13 bases between the two germline ends. As DNA, the CDR3 is TGTGCCAGCAGTTTAGCGCTAACGGGGAACGAGCAGTTCTTC. Amino acids: CASSLALTGNEQFF.

This clonotype has a handful of counts. The chain is built from TRBV24-1 and TRBJ2-2; possible D gene TRBD2, 5 bases. Germline lookup yields CDR1 KGHDR and CDR2 SFDVKD. The V end lost 12 bases, the J end lost 6 bases, and 10 bases lay between the germline ends. The CDR3 loop spans 11 amino acids. The CDR3: CASRGSGELFF. The DNA of the CDR3 is TGTGCCTCTAGAGGGTCCGGGGAGCTGTTTTTT.

V gene TRBV27 combines with J gene TRBJ1-1; no firm D call. The CDR3 runs to 13 residues. V shed 6 bases and J shed 3 bases, with 11 bases lying between them. The V gene's germline CDR1 is MNHEY and CDR2 SMNVEV (reference sequence). CDR3 nucleotides: TGTGCCAGCAGCCCCGGAGGGTACACTGAAGCTTTCTTT. It yields the protein CASSPGGYTEAFF.

This clonotype was counted a few times. This chain uses TRBV21-1 with TRBJ1-3. TRBV21-1 represents a pseudogene. The CDR3 consists of 15 residues. CDR3 region: CASSATVDSGNTIYF. The CDR3 DNA sequence: TGTGCCAGCAGCGCTACGGTGGACTCTGGAAACACCATATATTTT.

This clonotype turned up a few times. The gene calls are TRBV20-1 and TRBJ1-3; D is unresolved. V was pared by 6 bases and J by 0 bases, with 21 bases between. This CDR3 has 17 residues. The V gene's germline CDR1 is DFQATT and CDR2 SNEGSKA (reference sequence). The CDR3 coding sequence is TGCAGTGCCGAGGGAGACTGGGATTTAGGCTCTGGAAACACCATATATTTT. Its translation: CSAEGDWDLGSGNTIYF.

In nucleotides, the CDR3 is TGTGCCAGCAGCCCCATCGATGGCCAAGAGACCCAGTACTTC. Translated, it gives CASSPIDGQETQYF. J is TRBJ2-5 and V is TRBV7-9; D not certain. CDR1 is SEHNR, CDR2 FQNEAQ, per germline (reference sequence). The V end was cut by 5 bases, the J end by 1 base, with 11 bases between. The CDR3 covers 14 residues.

The V and J genes are TRBV13 and TRBJ1-6; D is uncertain. From germline, CDR1 is PRHDT and CDR2 FYEKMQ (reference sequence). V lost 4 bases to trimming and J lost 0 bases, with 13 bases between them. The CDR3 has 17 residues. Here the CDR3 DNA reads TGTGCCAGCAGCTCTTTACCCGGGAGCTCCTATAATTCACCCCTCCACTTT. It codes for CASSSLPGSSYNSPLHF.

This clonotype showed up just a few times. The rearrangement uses TRBV4-3 and TRBJ1-2; D is perhaps TRBD1 (6 bases). Looked up from germline, CDR1 is LGHNA and CDR2 is YSLEER. The CDR3 covers 17 residues. Trimming took 2 bases from V and 3 from J, leaving 19 bases between them. The DNA of the CDR3 is TGCGCCAGCAGCCAAAAAAATTCCGGGCAGGGGCACTATGGCTACACCTTC. Encoded protein: CASSQKNSGQGHYGYTF.

The chain couples TRBV19 to TRBJ2-7, with 12 nucleotides matching TRBD2. Germline V gene sequence: CDR1 LNHDA, CDR2 SQIVND (reference sequence). With 0 bases clipped from V and 2 bases from J, the junction kept 8 bases outside the gene matches. The CDR3 is 18 amino acids. CDR3 region: CASSIDAGLAGLTYEQYF. CDR3 in DNA: TGTGCCAGTAGTATAGATGCCGGACTAGCGGGGCTTACCTACGAGCAGTACTTC.

The chain couples TRBV5-4 to TRBJ2-5; 9 bases are shared with TRBD1. The J segment lost 5 bases and the V segment lost 5 bases, leaving 7 bases of the junction unmatched. This CDR3 comprises 14 residues. Looked up from germline, CDR1 is SGHNT and CDR2 is YYREEE (reference sequence). In nucleotides, the CDR3 is TGTGCCAGCAGTTTCGACAGGGGGTGGGAGACCCAGTACTTC. It codes for CASSFDRGWETQYF.

This clonotype came up a few times. This rearrangement joins TRBV6-2 or TRBV6-3 to TRBJ2-1, with D unresolved. In germline, CDR1 is MNHEY, CDR2 SVGEGT. Trimming shortened V by 6 bases and J by 2 bases, and 14 bases separated the two germline ends. The CDR3 runs to 15 residues. CDR3 in amino acids: CASSSPGIAYNEQFF. The DNA of the CDR3 is TGTGCCAGCAGCTCCCCTGGGATTGCCTACAATGAGCAGTTCTTC.

This clonotype was detected only a few times. This sequence joins TRBV12-3 or TRBV12-4 and TRBJ1-1; D not resolved. The CDR3 is made up of 16 amino acids. Trimming cost V 1 base and J 1 base, with 13 bases left between them. The CDR3: CASSLGRSGRNTEAFF. Written as DNA, the CDR3 is TGTGCCAGCAGTTTAGGTAGGAGCGGACGGAACACTGAAGCTTTCTTT.

The gene calls are TRBV5-1 and TRBJ2-3; no definite D call. Germline lookup yields CDR1 SGHRS and CDR2 YFSETQ. V shed 0 bases and J shed 0 bases, with 8 bases lying between them. CDR3 length equals 15 residues. CDR3 in amino acids: CASSLGAKSTDTQYF. CDR3 nucleotide sequence: TGCGCCAGCAGCTTGGGCGCTAAGAGCACAGATACGCAGTATTTT.

The genes are TRBV2 and TRBJ1-1, with a tentative D call TRBD1 (5 bases). Germline CDR1 SNHLY, CDR2 FYNNEI. Trimming took 3 bases from V and 4 from J, leaving 6 bases between them. The CDR3 runs 12 residues. CDR3 sequence: CASSDDSTEAFF. The CDR3 region has the DNA TGTGCCAGCAGTGATGACAGCACTGAAGCTTTCTTT.

V gene TRBV12-3 or TRBV12-4 combines with J gene TRBJ2-3; 8 nucleotides match TRBD2. CDR3 length: 16 residues. The ends lost 3 bases at V and 5 bases at J; junction bases unmatched: 10. The DNA of the CDR3 is TGTGCCAGCAGTTTCCGGCCCGGGGGGGACGGAGATACGCAGTATTTT. As protein: CASSFRPGGDGDTQYF.